The sequence of this T cell receptor beta chain was determined in a study of shared clonotypes between healthy human individuals. There were no recent acute infections or vaccinations among the donors, who were healthy HIV-negative adults. General study points: Sorted-subset sequencing, rarefaction showed, was incomplete despite large depth. The small donor group covered limited genetic and exposure diversity.

With respect to this clone: Its antigen is undetermined.

Germline CDR1 is LNHDA and CDR2 is SQIVND (reference sequence). The CDR3 covers 14 residues. V gave up 1 base and J gave up 3 bases, with 9 bases separating them. Repertoires were generated with immunoSEQ multiplex PCR, while TCRdb's copy carries only in-frame clones and drops some. The sample lists about 1 million clones, about 77% occurring once. The chain carries TRBV19 and TRBJ1-1; possible D gene TRBD1, 6 bases. Sequencing used memory CD4+ T cells sorted from blood. Described subset: CD45RA-negative fraction. This receptor was taken from a man aged 18 to 29 in good health. This CDR3 is CASSIVRGYTEAFF. CDR3 coding DNA: TGTGCCAGTAGTATAGTCAGGGGATACACTGAAGCTTTCTTT.